The 5 T cell receptor beta chains below all came from one sample that was sequenced in a study of OX40 agonist ivuxolimab in advanced cancers. Sequencing was performed with immunoSEQ multiplex PCR; in TCRdb, only in-frame clones are kept and a portion is missing. The table shows just under 75,000 clones, with 92% occurring only once. Sequencing was performed on CD4+ or CD8+ T cells sorted from blood, taken in a trial of the OX40 agonist ivuxolimab. These receptor sequences come from an adult with an advanced solid tumor such as melanoma, head and neck, liver or kidney cancer.

The J gene is TRBJ1-2, the V gene TRBV5-1, with D perhaps matching TRBD1 (5 bases). The CDR3 has 14 amino acids. Per the germline V gene, CDR1 is SGHRS and CDR2 is YFSETQ. Trimming took 3 bases from V and 11 from J, leaving 20 bases between them. CDR3 residues: CASSYEDGGTLYTF. Written as DNA, the CDR3 is TGCGCCAGCAGCTACGAGGACGGGGGGACCCTATACACCTTC.

The CDR3 is CASSPPSPVYEQYF. The CDR3 nucleotides read TGTGCCAGCAGCCCCCCGTCTCCCGTTTACGAGCAGTACTTC. V is TRBV7-9 and J is TRBJ2-7, with D uncertain. V was pared by 5 bases and J by 4 bases, with 15 bases between. CDR1 SEHNR and CDR2 FQNEAQ come from the germline V gene (reference sequence). This CDR3 contains 14 residues.

The CDR3 loop reads CASSGTSGGTDTQYF. CDR3 coding DNA: TGTGCCAGCAGCGGAACTAGCGGGGGGACAGATACGCAGTATTTT. The rearrangement uses TRBV7-2 and TRBJ2-3; 12 bases map to TRBD2. V dropped 5 bases and J dropped 3; count of bases not matched to a gene: 3. Looked up from germline, CDR1 is SGHTA and CDR2 is FQGNSA. The CDR3 loop spans 15 amino acids.

This chain links TRBV27 with TRBJ1-1, with 7 bases matching TRBD1. The germline V gene has CDR1 MNHEY and CDR2 SMNVEV (reference sequence). After removal of 4 bases from V and 5 bases from J, the junction contained 7 bases not matched to a gene. This CDR3 region has 14 residues. CDR3 nucleotide sequence: TGTGCCAGCAGTTCCTACAGGGGAGGAACTGAAGCTTTCTTT. Amino acids: CASSSYRGGTEAFF.

This rearrangement joins TRBV9 to TRBJ2-7; no firm D call. The CDR3 is 14 amino acids. Trimming took off 1 base at V and 6 bases at J, with 14 bases between the two ends. The germline V gene has CDR1 SGDLS and CDR2 YYNGEE. CDR3 loop: CASSVHLGLAEQYF. The CDR3 nucleotides read TGTGCCAGCAGCGTACACCTCGGGTTGGCCGAGCAGTACTTC.